This T cell receptor beta chain comes out of a study of beta chain features in type 1 diabetes. Expressed TCRB transcripts got sequenced, as all isolated RNA was reverse transcribed. TCRdb's table, derived via immunoSEQ multiplex PCR, lists solely in-frame clones and lacks some. The table includes hundreds of thousands of clones, less than 20% detected once. The study's findings and limits: A possible short-template PCR bias applies equally to patients and controls.

This clone was recorded a few times. Its antigen remains unknown. The CDR3 extends over 14 amino acids. V lost 6 bases and J 3 bases, leaving 15 bases between the germline ends. Per the germline V gene, CDR1 is MDHEN and CDR2 is SYDVKM. The sample consisted of naive CD4+ T cells from blood. The chain uses TRBV28 and TRBJ2-7; D is tentatively TRBD1 or TRBD2 (5 bases each). This TCR was sampled from a man between 18 and 35 years old in good health. The CDR3 bases are TGTGCCAGCAGGAGGGACGGATCTATCTACGAGCAGTACTTC. Amino acids: CASRRDGSIYEQYF.